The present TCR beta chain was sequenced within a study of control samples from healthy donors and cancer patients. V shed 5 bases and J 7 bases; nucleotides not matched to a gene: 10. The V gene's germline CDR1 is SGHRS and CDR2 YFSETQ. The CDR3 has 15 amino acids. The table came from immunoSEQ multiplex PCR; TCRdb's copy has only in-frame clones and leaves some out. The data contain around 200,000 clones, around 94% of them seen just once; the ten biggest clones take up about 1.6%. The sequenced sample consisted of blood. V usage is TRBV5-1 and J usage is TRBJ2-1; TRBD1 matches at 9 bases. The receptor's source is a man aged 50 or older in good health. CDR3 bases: TGCGCCAGCAGTGTTCCGGGACAGGGTAAAAATGAGCAGTTCTTC. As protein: CASSVPGQGKNEQFF.